This T cell receptor (beta chain) appears in the sequencing data of a study of T cell responses to AZD1222 COVID-19 vaccine. V gave up 0 bases and J gave up 8 bases, with 16 bases separating them. CDR1 is MGHRA, CDR2 YSYEKL, per germline. The CDR3 runs 15 residues. Repertoires were generated with immunoSEQ multiplex PCR, while TCRdb's copy carries only in-frame clones and drops some. The sample consists of about 110,000 clones, 70% to 90% of them appearing once. This clone showed up just once. Source: peripheral blood, taken on day 0 of AZD1222 vaccination. The rearrangement uses TRBV4-1 and TRBJ1-2; D is perhaps TRBD1 (6 bases). The origin of this receptor is an adult in good health. The CDR3 protein is CASSQDHPGAWGYTF. CDR3 nucleotides: TGCGCCAGCAGCCAAGATCACCCGGGGGCCTGGGGCTACACCTTC.